The subject of this entry is one T cell receptor beta chain. Both 60 Vbeta primers and 13 Jbeta primers went into the PCR. Data came from immunoSEQ multiplex PCR; TCRdb stores just in-frame clones and leaves some out. Here the sample spans about 200,000 clones, 70% to 80% being singletons. This sample is part of a study of cytomegalovirus exposure and HLA in healthy donors. With 5 bases clipped from V and 4 bases from J, the junction kept 19 bases outside the gene matches. The germline gives CDR1 SGHVS, CDR2 FNYEAQ. The CDR3 is 18 amino acids. This rearrangement joins TRBV7-6 to TRBJ1-1; 7 positions agree with TRBD1. This sequence was found in a middle-aged man in good health and CMV-seronegative. The sample was PBMCs. CDR3 sequence reads: CASSLSRLSTGAGTEAFF. Written as DNA, the CDR3 is TGTGCCAGCAGCCTCTCAAGGTTGTCTACAGGGGCGGGCACTGAAGCTTTCTTT.